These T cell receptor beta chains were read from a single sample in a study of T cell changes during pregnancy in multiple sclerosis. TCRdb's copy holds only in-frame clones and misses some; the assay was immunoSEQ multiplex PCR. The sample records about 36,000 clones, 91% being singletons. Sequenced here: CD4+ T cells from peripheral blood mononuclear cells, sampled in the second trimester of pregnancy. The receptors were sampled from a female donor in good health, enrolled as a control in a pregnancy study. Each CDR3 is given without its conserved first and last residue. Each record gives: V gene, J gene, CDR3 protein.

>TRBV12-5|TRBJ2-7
ASGSLLRTIRGWEQY
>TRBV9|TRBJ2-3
ASSPRGWGTDTQY
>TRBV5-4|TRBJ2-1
ASSLALADNEQF
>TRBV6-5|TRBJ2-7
ASSYSLVGLYEQY
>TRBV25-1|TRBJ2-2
ASPIGGNTGELF
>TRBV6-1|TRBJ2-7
ASSGSYDGAYEQY
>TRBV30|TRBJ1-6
AWHPDGGGFNSPLH
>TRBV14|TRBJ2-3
ASSQDHLGDTQY
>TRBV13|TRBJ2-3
ASSTRWSSSTDTQY
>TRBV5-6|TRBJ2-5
ASSRQGGETQY
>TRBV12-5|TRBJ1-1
ASGAQGGNTEAF
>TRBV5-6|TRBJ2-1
ARETSGDSYNEQF
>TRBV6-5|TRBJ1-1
ASSFNRDSTEAF
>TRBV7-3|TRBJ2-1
ASSRTGYNEQF
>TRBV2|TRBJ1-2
ASRPPGTGYGYT
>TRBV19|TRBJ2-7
ASSSRRLAGYEQY
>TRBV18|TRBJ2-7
ASSRDRSYEQY
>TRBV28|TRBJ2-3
ASSPPTGGGY
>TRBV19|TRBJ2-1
ASSMMGQGYNEQF
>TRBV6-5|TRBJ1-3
ASWQGNTIY
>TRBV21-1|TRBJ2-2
ASSKGVRGTQNTGELF
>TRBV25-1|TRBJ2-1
ASSTAAVTYNEQF
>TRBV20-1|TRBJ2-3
SANTDTQY
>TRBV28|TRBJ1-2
ASSLDSTDGYT
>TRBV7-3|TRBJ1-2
ASSLISSNYGYT
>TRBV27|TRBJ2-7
ASSFSVKWAYEQY
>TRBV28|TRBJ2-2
ASAASGRFGGELF
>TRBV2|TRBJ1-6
ASSEIGRANSPLH
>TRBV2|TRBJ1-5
ASSEGALNQPQH
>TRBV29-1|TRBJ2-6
SVGPVGGANVLT
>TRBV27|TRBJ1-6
ASTLAGGISPLH
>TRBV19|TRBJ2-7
ASSPGLHGYEQY
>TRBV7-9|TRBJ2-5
ASSSTTRGMVETQY
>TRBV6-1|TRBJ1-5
ASSARGARVSQPQH
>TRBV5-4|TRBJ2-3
ASSLVGQRTDTQY
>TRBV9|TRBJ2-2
ASTPTGGAPGELF
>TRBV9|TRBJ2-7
ASSVAAVPYEQY
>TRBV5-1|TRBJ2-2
ASSLVPSGANTGELF
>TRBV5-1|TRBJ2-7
ASSLQSYEQY
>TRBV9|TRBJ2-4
ASSATGVDGKNIQY
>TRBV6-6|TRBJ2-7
ASSNQGAPYEQY
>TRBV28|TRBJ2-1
ASSLYSEQF
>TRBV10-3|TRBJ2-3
AIRQGQGSTDTQY
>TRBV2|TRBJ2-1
ASSQVEWEGRYNEQF
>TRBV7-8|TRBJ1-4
ASSLAPIGGKLF